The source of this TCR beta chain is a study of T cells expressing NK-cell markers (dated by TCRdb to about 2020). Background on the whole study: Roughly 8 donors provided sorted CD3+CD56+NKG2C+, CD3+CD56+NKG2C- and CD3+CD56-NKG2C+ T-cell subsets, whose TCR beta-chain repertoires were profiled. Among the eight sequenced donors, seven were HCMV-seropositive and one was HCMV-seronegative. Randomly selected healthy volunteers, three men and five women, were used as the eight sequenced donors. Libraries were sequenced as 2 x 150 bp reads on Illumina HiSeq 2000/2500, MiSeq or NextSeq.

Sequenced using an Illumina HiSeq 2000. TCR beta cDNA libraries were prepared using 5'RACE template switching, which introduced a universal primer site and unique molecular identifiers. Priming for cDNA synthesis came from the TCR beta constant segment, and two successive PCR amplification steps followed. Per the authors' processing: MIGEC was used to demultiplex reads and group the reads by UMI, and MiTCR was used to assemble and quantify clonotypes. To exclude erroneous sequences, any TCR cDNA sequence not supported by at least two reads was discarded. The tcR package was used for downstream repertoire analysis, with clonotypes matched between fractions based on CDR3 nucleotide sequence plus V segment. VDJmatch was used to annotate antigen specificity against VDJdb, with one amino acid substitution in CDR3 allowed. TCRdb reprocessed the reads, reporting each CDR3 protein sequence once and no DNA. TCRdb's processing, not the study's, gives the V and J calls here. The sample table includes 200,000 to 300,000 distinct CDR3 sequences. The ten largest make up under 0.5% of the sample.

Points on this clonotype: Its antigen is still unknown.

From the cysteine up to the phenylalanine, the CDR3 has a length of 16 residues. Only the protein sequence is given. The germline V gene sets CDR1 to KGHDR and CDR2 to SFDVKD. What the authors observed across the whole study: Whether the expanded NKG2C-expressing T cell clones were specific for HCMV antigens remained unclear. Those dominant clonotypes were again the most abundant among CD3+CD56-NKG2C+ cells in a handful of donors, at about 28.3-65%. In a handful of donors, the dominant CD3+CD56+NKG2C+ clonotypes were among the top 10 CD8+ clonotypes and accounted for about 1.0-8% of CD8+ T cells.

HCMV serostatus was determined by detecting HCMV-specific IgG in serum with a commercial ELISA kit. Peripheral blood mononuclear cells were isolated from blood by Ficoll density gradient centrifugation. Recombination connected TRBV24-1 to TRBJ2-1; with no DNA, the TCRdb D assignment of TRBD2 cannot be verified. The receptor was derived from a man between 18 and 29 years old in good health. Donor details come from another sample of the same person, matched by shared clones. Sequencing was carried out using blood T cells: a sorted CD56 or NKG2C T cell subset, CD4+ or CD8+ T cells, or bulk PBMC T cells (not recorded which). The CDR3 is CATSDRSGGRNNEQFF.